This TCR beta chain was identified in a study of Graves' ophthalmopathy and Graves' hyperthyroidism (dated by TCRdb to 2016 to 2019). With respect to the entire study: Peripheral blood was collected at initial diagnosis, before any treatment. The study used TCR beta repertoire signatures to distinguish Graves' ophthalmopathy from Graves' hyperthyroidism and to predict progression to ophthalmopathy. In total, approximately 140 blood samples were TCR-sequenced: some 40 ophthalmopathy, around 75 hyperthyroidism and some 17 hyperthyroidism-to-ophthalmopathy patients. To explore V-J signatures that separate ophthalmopathy from hyperthyroidism, a discovery set of approximately 100 patients was enrolled, consisting of approximately 44 with ophthalmopathy and roughly 60 with stable hyperthyroidism. An independent validation cohort comprised 18 hyperthyroidism patients and roughly 15 patients who later progressed from hyperthyroidism to ophthalmopathy. In more than five hyperthyroidism patients, the T-cell repertoires found in thyroid tissue were compared with those found in blood. Following sample collection, hyperthyroidism patients were given methimazole at a starting dose of 30 mg daily, and ophthalmopathy patients were given high-dose intravenous methylprednisolone. What the work shows at the level of the full study, not this receptor alone: In validation, the model predicted ophthalmopathy progression with about 70% sensitivity and less than 80% specificity; roughly eleven predicted patients were CT-confirmed with GO in a median of approximately 6.2 months. Among expanded thyroid clonotypes with frequency above 0.001, most also showed up in blood, which suggests that blood repertoires may reflect the thyroid immune response. No statistical method was used to predetermine the sample size, and group allocation was not hidden from the investigators. Ophthalmopathy was separated from stable hyperthyroidism by the 13-signature model with just under 90% sensitivity and around 81% specificity in cross-validation and with 80%/75% in the test set.

The CDR3 holds 13 amino acids from the cysteine to the phenylalanine. Of the read, only the CDR3 DNA is kept; its 39 bases are in frame from base 1. V lost 4 bases and J lost 5 bases; the stretch between them is 11 bases long. The germline V gene (reference sequence) yields SEHNR for CDR1 and FQNEAQ for CDR2. For repertoire sequencing, the TCR beta CDR3 regions were amplified from RNA transcripts. The first round of RT-PCR was done with HTBI primers and the Qiagen OneStep RT-PCR kit, and was followed by a second round of multiplex PCR, then size selection and purification. Libraries were sequenced on an Illumina HiSeq2000 using paired-end 100 bp reads. As for the original processing: SOAPnuke was used to process the reads, removing any read that contained adapters or uncalled bases, had a mean Phred below 15, or lacked an exact match to the constant primer or identifier. COPE v1.2.5 was used to merge high-quality paired reads. Each unique nucleotide sequence was treated as a clonotype, and MiTCR v1.1 was used to align the clonotypes to the IMGT TRB V, D and J references. Only V-J combinations with frequency above 0.0001 were analysed, covering approximately 99% of repertoires. For each V-J combination, a TCR clonal expansion and chaos score was defined as the ratio of F50 clonal expansion to chaos observed in the TCRdist matrix. Welch's t-statistics and random forest were used to reduce features to over ten V-J combinations, which were fed into a naive Bayes classifier. Thyroid-blood repertoire similarity was quantified with the Morisita-Horn index. TCRdb took the public reads, trimmed them with fastp at Q25, ran MiXCR for clone calling and kept in-frame beta chains. CDR3 protein sequences are deduplicated, and each keeps its most common genes and DNA. The V and J calls shown here were made by TCRdb, not taken from the authors' results. The table for this sample lists about 740,000 distinct CDR3 sequences; roughly 40% of them were counted only once. The top ten clonotypes cover 44% of the sample.

Patients with ophthalmopathy had moderately to severely active disease, with a Clinical Activity Score of 3 or more, a NOSPECS grade of 4 or more, and a disease duration of less than 3 months. Patients were excluded if they had other autoimmune diseases, uncontrolled infections, pregnancy or lactation. Clinical symptoms, serum thyroxine, TRAb, thyroid ultrasound and orbital computed tomography were used for diagnosis. Using Ficoll-Paque density gradient centrifugation, PBMCs were isolated from 9.5 to 10 ml of fresh peripheral blood. Trizol reagent was used to extract the total RNA, and its quality was then checked on an Agilent 2100 Bioanalyzer. Many counts were recorded for this clonotype. Its recognized antigen is unknown. No base-level quality is on record; no much larger clone is a single base apart.

The chain joins TRBV7-9 to TRBJ1-1, with the identity of the D gene unclear. This TCR was sampled from an adult man with Graves' ophthalmopathy. Sequenced sample: peripheral blood. The sequence in DNA is TGTGCCAGCAGCTCGACCAGCGGGACTGAAGCTTTCTTT. This sequence encodes CASSSTSGTEAFF.